This T cell receptor beta chain derives from a study of T cell repertoires and HLA-DP antigens. V was clipped by 4 bases and J by 0 bases, with 18 bases between them. Germline V gives CDR1 SGHDT, CDR2 YYEEEE. This CDR3 has 17 amino acids. To note about this clone: Its cognate antigen is unknown.

Using immunoSEQ multiplex PCR, the repertoire was profiled, and TCRdb retains in-frame clones only, with some absent. The sample holds 90,000 to 130,000 clones; 80% to 95% are singletons and the top ten take approximately 0.29%. This chain links TRBV5-6 with TRBJ2-3; D is unclear. The specimen was CD4+ T cells from PBMCs. The origin of this receptor is a woman aged 18 to 35 in good health and CMV-seronegative. The chain's CDR3 is CASSVGITSRSTDTQYF. Here the CDR3 DNA reads TGTGCCAGCAGCGTAGGTATTACTTCGCGGAGCACAGATACGCAGTATTTT.